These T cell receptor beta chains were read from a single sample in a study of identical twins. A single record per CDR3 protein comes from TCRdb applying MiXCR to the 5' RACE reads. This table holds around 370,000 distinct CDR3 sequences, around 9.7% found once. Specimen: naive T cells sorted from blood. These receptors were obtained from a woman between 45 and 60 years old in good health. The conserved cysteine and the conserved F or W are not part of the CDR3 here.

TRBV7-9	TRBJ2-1	ASSLGGTNEQF
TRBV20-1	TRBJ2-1	SARDPAEQF
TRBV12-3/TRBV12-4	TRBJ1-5	ASSLAASNQPQH
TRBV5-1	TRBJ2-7	ASSFRDGALSEQY
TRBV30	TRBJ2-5	AWRRETQY
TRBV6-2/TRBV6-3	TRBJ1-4	ASNTGTGKLF
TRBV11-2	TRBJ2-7	ASSWARHEQY
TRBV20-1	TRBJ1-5	SAYTGTTGQPQH
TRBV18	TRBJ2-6	ASSPPTISGANVLT
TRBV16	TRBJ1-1	ASSQGTGGTEAF
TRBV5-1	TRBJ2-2	ASSEASGNTGELF
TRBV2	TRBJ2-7	ASSEGPFLSEQY
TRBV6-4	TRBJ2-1	ASSEDYQTYNEQF
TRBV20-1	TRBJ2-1	SARGGGTSGGPYNEQF
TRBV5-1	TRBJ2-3	ASSRTGEGTDTQY
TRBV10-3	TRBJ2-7	AISGPSGTGVREQY
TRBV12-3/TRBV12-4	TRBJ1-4	ASRDRGEKLF